This is a list of T cell receptor beta chains from one sample in a study of naive and memory T cell subsets. TCRdb reanalysed the 5' RACE reads using MiXCR and keeps one entry per CDR3 protein. The data contain roughly 60,000 distinct CDR3 sequences, more than 6% of them singletons. These receptor sequences come from a female donor in good health. The CDR3 runs from the conserved cysteine through the conserved F or W.

v_call	j_call	cdr3_aa
TRBV24-1	TRBJ2-5	CATSRRGQETQYF
TRBV30	TRBJ2-7	CAWTVAPLYSAGGNEQYF
TRBV19	TRBJ2-5	CASSIGREMGRRYF
TRBV13	TRBJ1-2	CASSLGAPANYGYTF
TRBV11-2	TRBJ2-1	CASSQGLAGDEQFF
TRBV20-1	TRBJ2-5	CSATTQETQYF
TRBV24-1	TRBJ2-5	CATSGGQGRGETQYF
TRBV12-3/TRBV12-4	TRBJ1-1	CASISGGPVGESTEAFF
TRBV6-1	TRBJ1-5	CASTGVNNQPQHF
TRBV20-1	TRBJ2-7	CSARDPDRGSYEQYF
TRBV29-1	TRBJ2-3	CSVRTGPDTQYF
TRBV9	TRBJ2-3	CASSVGGLAGSTDTQYF
TRBV20-1	TRBJ2-3	CSASSNTDTQYF
TRBV4-1	TRBJ2-5	CASSQPRPGTSGGRGQETQYF
TRBV19	TRBJ2-1	CASSLSGGNIPYNEQFF
TRBV3-1	TRBJ1-1	CASSQGGGQGTEAFF
TRBV7-6	TRBJ2-1	CASSQIYSLFNEQFF
TRBV27	TRBJ1-5	CASSRYGNSNQPQHF
TRBV11-1	TRBJ2-1	CASSFIQRGLGNEQFF
TRBV30	TRBJ1-3	CAWSLWGTGPGNTIYF
TRBV7-2	TRBJ2-6	CASSLRGKFGRESSSSGANVLTF
TRBV11-1	TRBJ2-1	CASSLSGYNEQFF
TRBV28	TRBJ2-7	CASGSIRTGSYEQYF
TRBV7-8	TRBJ2-3	CASSSQGTTDTQYF
TRBV4-2	TRBJ1-3	CASSQDDFSGNTIYF
TRBV18	TRBJ1-3	CASSPKSPGQGAGNTIYF
TRBV5-1	TRBJ1-1	CASSLDSSLAEAFF
TRBV6-1	TRBJ2-6	CASSPDTSGANVLTF
TRBV7-9	TRBJ2-3	CASRTTGEWPDTQYF
TRBV19	TRBJ2-4	CASSISGQVLFFQYF
TRBV20-1	TRBJ2-7	CSAREESSYEQYF
TRBV6-6	TRBJ1-1	CASLGTGTEAFF
TRBV29-1	TRBJ2-3	CSVETISTDTQYF
TRBV7-2	TRBJ1-5	CASSVLNTGLNQPQHF
TRBV5-1	TRBJ1-5	CASSFNGDNQPQHF
TRBV6-1	TRBJ1-1	CASSEVAGYTEAFF
TRBV21-1	TRBJ1-1	CASSSLSQGATMNTEAFF
TRBV6-6	TRBJ2-4	CASSWEAKNIQYF
TRBV18	TRBJ1-1	CASSTTGLNTEAFF
TRBV7-4	TRBJ1-1	CASSLDFPTTEAFF
TRBV29-1	TRBJ1-1	CSVVRLGDTEAFF
TRBV19	TRBJ1-6	CASSPAPAYNSPLHF
TRBV27	TRBJ1-6	CASSFWSGRDNSPLHF
TRBV3-1	TRBJ1-1	CASSMLTGEAFF
TRBV19	TRBJ2-2	CAIMTGLNTGELFF